A selection of T cell receptor beta chains follows, all from one sample in a study of blood T cell repertoires in COVID-19. Sequencing used immunoSEQ multiplex PCR; TCRdb keeps in-frame clones, though not all of them. Among about 160,000 clones listed, 90% to 95% were seen once. The sample was peripheral blood. The receptors were gathered from a man aged 50 or older with acute or convalescent COVID-19. Both conserved end residues are part of each CDR3. The order of the fields is clone size, J gene, V gene, D gene, CDR3 DNA, CDR3 protein. A D gene is named only where the DNA matches it firmly. Clone size is given for some rows only: seen once, a few or many times, or a class if the clone is expanded.

.	TRBJ1-6	TRBV7-9	.	TGTGCCAGCAGCCTGGGGGACATCTATTCACCCCTCCACTTT	CASSLGDIYSPLHF
.	TRBJ1-1	TRBV4-2	.	TGTGCCAGCAGCCAAGACGAGCCGGGGTTCACTGAAGCTTTCTTT	CASSQDEPGFTEAFF
.	TRBJ2-1	TRBV24-1	TRBD1	TGTGCCACCAGTGATCAGACAGGGCGACCGTTCTTC	CATSDQTGRPFF
.	TRBJ1-6	TRBV3-1/TRBV3-2	.	TGTGCCAGCAGCCAAGATTTGGGAGCCACTCTCTCACCCCTCCACTTT	CASSQDLGATLSPLHF
.	TRBJ2-1	TRBV2	TRBD2	TGTGCCAGCAGTGAAGGACTAGCGGGGGTGGTGCAGTTCTTC	CASSEGLAGVVQFF
.	TRBJ2-6	TRBV10-3	.	TGTGCCATCGACGGGGGTTCGACCCTCTCTGGGGCCAACGTCCTGACTTTC	CAIDGGSTLSGANVLTF
.	TRBJ2-1	TRBV10-2	TRBD2	TGCGCCAGCAGAAGTAGCGGGGAAAATGAGCAGTTCTTC	CASRSSGENEQFF
.	TRBJ2-5	TRBV28	.	TGTGCCAGCAGTGGCCCAGGGGAGACCCAGTACTTC	CASSGPGETQYF
.	TRBJ1-5	TRBV21-1	.	TGTGCCAGCAGCAAATGCGGTTTAGGGGATCAGCCCCAGCATTTT	CASSKCGLGDQPQHF
.	TRBJ2-7	TRBV28	.	TGTGCCAGCAGTTTAATATCCCCCAGGGCCGAGCAGTACTTC	CASSLISPRAEQYF
.	TRBJ2-1	TRBV10-3	.	TGTGCCATCACTGGAGACGGCCATGAGCAGTTCTTC	CAITGDGHEQFF
.	TRBJ2-2	TRBV5-6	.	TGTGCCAGCAGCTTGTGGCGGGGAATCGACACCGGGGAGCTGTTTTTT	CASSLWRGIDTGELFF
.	TRBJ2-7	TRBV4-2	TRBD2	TGTGCCAGCAGCCGGGAGGGACTCTACGAGCAGTACTTC	CASSREGLYEQYF
.	TRBJ2-3	TRBV27	TRBD1	TGTGCCAGCAGTTCCCGAACCGACAGGGGGGGAGATACGCAGTATTTT	CASSSRTDRGGDTQYF
.	TRBJ1-5	TRBV19	.	TGTGCCAGTAGTATTTACAATCAGCCCCAGCATTTT	CASSIYNQPQHF
.	TRBJ2-1	TRBV28	TRBD1	TGTGCCAGCAGGGACAGGGGGTTGGGTAATGAGCAGTTCTTC	CASRDRGLGNEQFF
.	TRBJ2-3	TRBV9	TRBD1	TGTGCCAGCAGCGTCCGACAGGGGGGGACAGATACGCAGTATTTT	CASSVRQGGTDTQYF
.	TRBJ2-3	TRBV3-1/TRBV3-2	.	TGTGCCAGCAGCCAGGCAGGGGTTGATACGCAGTATTTT	CASSQAGVDTQYF
.	TRBJ2-5	TRBV5-1	TRBD1	TGCGCCAGCAGACCGGGACAGATCCAAGAGACCCAGTACTTC	CASRPGQIQETQYF
.	TRBJ1-3	TRBV3-1/TRBV3-2	TRBD1	TGTGCCAGCAGCCCCCGGGACAGCGGAAACACCATATATTTT	CASSPRDSGNTIYF
.	TRBJ2-1	TRBV7-8	TRBD1	TGTGCCAGCAGCTTAGGCCGGTGGACAGGACTGGACAATGAGCAGTTCTTC	CASSLGRWTGLDNEQFF
once	TRBJ2-5	TRBV2	TRBD2	TGTGCCAGCATTAGCGGGGGGGCAGGTGGGGAGACCCAGTACTTC	CASISGGAGGETQYF
.	TRBJ2-5	TRBV18	TRBD1	TGTGCCAGCTCACCCCGGGACAGGGGGAATCAAGAGACCCAGTACTTC	CASSPRDRGNQETQYF
.	TRBJ2-3	TRBV5-1	TRBD2	TGCGCCAGCAGCACCAGACTAGCGGGTAGTTGGGCAGATACGCAGTATTTT	CASSTRLAGSWADTQYF
.	TRBJ2-3	TRBV6-2/TRBV6-3	TRBD2	TGTGCCAGCAGTCGCCTGACTAGCGGGGTGCCAGATACGCAGTATTTT	CASSRLTSGVPDTQYF
few	TRBJ1-5	TRBV27	.	TGTGCCAGGGGGGGGTTCCCTCCCAATCAGCCCCAGCATTTT	CARGGFPPNQPQHF
.	TRBJ2-3	TRBV3-1/TRBV3-2	TRBD1	TGTGCCAGCAGCCCGCAGTTGGGACAGGGGGGGCAAGATACGCAGTATTTT	CASSPQLGQGGQDTQYF
.	TRBJ2-2	TRBV10-3	TRBD2	TGTGCCATCAGGACTAGCAACACCGGGGAGCTGTTTTTT	CAIRTSNTGELFF
.	TRBJ1-3	TRBV28	.	TGTGCCAGCAGGACAGTCCCTGGAAACACCATATATTTT	CASRTVPGNTIYF
.	TRBJ2-2	TRBV30	.	TGTGCCTGGAGTGTTCAGACCGGGGAGCTGTTTTTT	CAWSVQTGELFF
.	TRBJ2-3	TRBV3-1/TRBV3-2	TRBD1	TGTGCCAGCAGCCCCCGGGACAGGACAGATACGCAGTATTTT	CASSPRDRTDTQYF
.	TRBJ1-1	TRBV11-2	.	TGTGCCAGCAGCGCCGCGGGGGTGGGCACTGAAGCTTTCTTT	CASSAAGVGTEAFF
.	TRBJ2-7	TRBV10-3	.	TGTGCCATCAGGGGGGGTGACGAGCAGTACTTC	CAIRGGDEQYF
few	TRBJ1-1	TRBV15	.	TGTGCCACCAGCAGAGGCCAGGGGCGGCCTGAAGCTTTCTTT	CATSRGQGRPEAFF
.	TRBJ2-5	TRBV11-3	.	TGTGCCACCTCGGACAGCGTGGGGGAGACCCAGTACTTC	CATSDSVGETQYF
.	TRBJ1-5	TRBV2	TRBD1	TGTGCCAGCAGGGACGACAGGGGGCTTCAGCCCCAGCATTTT	CASRDDRGLQPQHF
.	TRBJ2-5	TRBV25-1	TRBD1	TGTGCCAGCAGTGCTACCGACAGGGAGTACCAAGAGACCCAGTACTTC	CASSATDREYQETQYF
.	TRBJ2-2	TRBV7-8	TRBD1	TGTGCCAGCAGCTCACAGGGGGCAAACACCGGGGAGCTGTTTTTT	CASSSQGANTGELFF
.	TRBJ1-5	TRBV10-3	.	TGTGCCATCAGTGATACCCTCTCAGGGGATCAGCCCCAGCATTTT	CAISDTLSGDQPQHF
.	TRBJ2-2	TRBV6-2/TRBV6-3	.	TGTGCCAGCAGCACGAGAAGGGTTACGGGGACCGGGGAGCTGTTTTTT	CASSTRRVTGTGELFF
.	TRBJ2-5	TRBV2	TRBD2	TGTGCCAGCACCCTACAGGGGGGACTAGCGGAGGGTTCCCAGCCCCAGTACTTC	CASTLQGGLAEGSQPQYF
.	TRBJ1-1	TRBV28	TRBD1	TGTGCCAGCCAGGGGGAGACTTGGAAGACTGAAGCTTTCTTT	CASQGETWKTEAFF
once	TRBJ1-5	TRBV5-5	.	TGTGCCAGCAGCCCCCGGGAGGGGAGAAGACAGCCCCAGCATTTT	CASSPREGRRQPQHF
.	TRBJ2-2	TRBV7-9	TRBD1	TGTGCCAGCAGTTTCGACAGGGGGTACACCGGGGAGCTGTTTTTT	CASSFDRGYTGELFF
.	TRBJ1-3	TRBV27	.	TGTGCCAGCAGGTCGGGACAACCAACCCTCTCTGGAAACACCATATATTTT	CASRSGQPTLSGNTIYF
once	TRBJ2-5	TRBV28	.	TGTGCCAGCAGCACTGGGACAATTTCAGGGACCCAGTACTTC	CASSTGTISGTQYF
once	TRBJ2-7	TRBV9	.	TGTGCCAGCAGCAAAGGCGGTAGCGGCGAGCAGTACTTC	CASSKGGSGEQYF